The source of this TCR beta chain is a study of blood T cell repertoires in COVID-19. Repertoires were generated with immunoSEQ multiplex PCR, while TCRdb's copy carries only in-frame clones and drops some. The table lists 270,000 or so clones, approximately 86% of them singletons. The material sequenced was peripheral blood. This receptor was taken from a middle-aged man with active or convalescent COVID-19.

CDR3 in amino acids: CATSRGGRGVSPLHF. For the CDR3, the DNA is TGTGCCACCAGCAGAGGGGGACGCGGGGTTTCACCCCTCCACTTT. V is TRBV15 and J is TRBJ1-6; tentatively, D is TRBD1 (5 bases). The CDR3 length is 15 residues. CDR1 is LNHNV, CDR2 YYDKDF, per germline (reference sequence). Between the trimmed V and J ends, which lost 1 base and 9 bases, there was a span of 13 bases.